The source of this T cell receptor (beta chain) is a study of shared clonotypes between healthy human individuals. Study overall: Donor ages ranged 18 to 49 years: a couple of women, three men. Study findings and constraints: Naive subsets typically showed greater estimated richness than memory subsets. The low donor count limited represented genetic and exposure-history diversity.

To note about this clone: The target antigen is unknown.

Terminally differentiated effector memory CD45RA+ cells were excluded by CCR7 positive selection of CD45RO-negative cells. In the original processing: Filtering was not the same, since immunoSEQ gave junction-only sequences without quality scores. The protocol was immunoSEQ multiplex PCR, while the TCRdb copy is restricted to in-frame clones and leaves out a portion. The DNA was the basis for D and trimming; V, J and clone size are from that table. This table holds 2 million to 2.5 million clones, about 95% found once. The TCR comes from a man aged 18 to 29 in good health. Sample: naive CD8+ T cells sorted from blood.

CDR3 loop: CASSLSMDIGFAPLHF. CDR3 in DNA: TGTGCCAGCAGTTTATCGATGGACATTGGGTTCGCACCCCTCCACTTT. The chain uses TRBV27 and TRBJ1-6, with a tentative D call TRBD1 (5 bases). The CDR3 is 16 residues long. Trimming pared 0 bases from V and 11 bases from J, leaving 17 bases between. The germline V gene encodes CDR1 MNHEY and CDR2 SMNVEV (reference sequence).